These T cell receptor beta chains were read from a single sample in a study of yellow fever vaccine responses in identical twins. TCRdb used MiXCR to reprocess the RT-PCR reads, holding one entry per CDR3 protein. The repertoire holds roughly 36,000 distinct CDR3 sequences, with approximately 54% as singletons. This specimen consisted of T cells from blood (PBMCs), unsorted or a sorted subset (not recorded which), obtained before or after yellow fever vaccination (not recorded which). These receptors were taken from a woman aged 18-35 years who received the yellow fever vaccine. CDR3s include the opening cysteine and the closing phenylalanine or tryptophan. Size is omitted from some rows. Given values are once, few, many or a class for expanded clones.

v_call: TRBV19
clone_size: .
cdr3_aa: CASSMSQGGSYEQYF

v_call: TRBV4-3
clone_size: .
cdr3_aa: CASSQDRGSSTDTQYF

v_call: TRBV29-1
clone_size: .
cdr3_aa: CSPRTGETQYF

v_call: TRBV6-2/TRBV6-3
clone_size: .
cdr3_aa: CASSYDRGRQPQHF

v_call: TRBV12-1
clone_size: .
cdr3_aa: CASSFTGPDTQYF

v_call: TRBV6-1
clone_size: .
cdr3_aa: CASTPQGNQPQHF

v_call: TRBV12-3/TRBV12-4
clone_size: .
cdr3_aa: CASSLGQGANGEQFF

v_call: TRBV9
clone_size: .
cdr3_aa: CASSRRTSGVKETQYF

v_call: TRBV11-3
clone_size: .
cdr3_aa: CASSLGDSPWETQYF

v_call: TRBV20-1
clone_size: .
cdr3_aa: CSASRVPPSYNEQFF

v_call: TRBV13
clone_size: few
cdr3_aa: CASSYTGSNQPQHF

v_call: TRBV18
clone_size: .
cdr3_aa: CASSLLTGTSGINEQFF

v_call: TRBV24-1
clone_size: .
cdr3_aa: CATGRGETQYF

v_call: TRBV9
clone_size: .
cdr3_aa: CASSGGSYEQYF

v_call: TRBV13
clone_size: .
cdr3_aa: CASSQGQGLYGYTF

v_call: TRBV18
clone_size: .
cdr3_aa: CASSITERGTEAFF

v_call: TRBV10-3
clone_size: .
cdr3_aa: CAIRLAGEEEEFF

v_call: TRBV11-1
clone_size: .
cdr3_aa: CASSLAHQRRETQYF

v_call: TRBV7-6
clone_size: .
cdr3_aa: CASSPTERDINNEQFF

v_call: TRBV5-1
clone_size: .
cdr3_aa: CASSFGGTGELFF

v_call: TRBV21-1
clone_size: .
cdr3_aa: CASSKGPGANVLTF

v_call: TRBV20-1
clone_size: .
cdr3_aa: CSARVGVPETQYF

v_call: TRBV9
clone_size: .
cdr3_aa: CASSVEGAEQFF

v_call: TRBV7-9
clone_size: .
cdr3_aa: CASSLSGNTDTQYF

v_call: TRBV6-1
clone_size: .
cdr3_aa: CASSRSRDTQYF

v_call: TRBV2
clone_size: .
cdr3_aa: CASTPGGGGGYTF

v_call: TRBV11-2
clone_size: .
cdr3_aa: CASSSLHSSGNTIYF

v_call: TRBV6-1
clone_size: .
cdr3_aa: CASGGTEAFF